This T cell receptor (beta chain) was sequenced in a study of CD8 T cells in ankylosing spondylitis (dated by TCRdb to 2017 to 2019). Regarding the research as a whole: The study set out to find disease-linked TCR variants by profiling T cell receptor beta repertoires in ankylosing spondylitis patients and healthy donors. The full study cohort comprised 25 or so ankylosing spondylitis patients and around 100 healthy donors. Peripheral blood was sampled, and synovial fluid was also collected from ankylosing spondylitis patients. Paper-wide results and their limitations: The disease-linked clones had a CD8+ phenotype and were found at relatively low frequencies in peripheral blood. Some motif variants were previously reported in synovial fluid and blood of reactive arthritis patients, suggesting common disease-initiation mechanisms. A TCR beta motif made up of 7 to 9 highly homologous amino acid variants appeared to be characteristic of blood from ankylosing spondylitis patients. Significant enrichment of the disease-linked clones was reported in matched synovial fluid samples from ankylosing spondylitis patients.

In the case of this clonotype: No cognate antigen has been identified for it. No much larger clone is present one base from it, and per-base qualities are unavailable.

Synovial fluid samples were paired with blood samples taken from the same ankylosing spondylitis patients. Reads for this sample came from an Illumina HiSeq 2500. TCR beta libraries were prepared by quantitative 5'-RACE with molecular barcodes. The source study handled its data this way. Disease-linked TCR variants were identified with a new computational method built on a probabilistic model of VDJ rearrangement. Through fastp at Q25 and MiXCR, TCRdb rebuilt clones from the public reads, retaining in-frame beta chains. Under each unique CDR3 protein, matching rows form one entry showing the most common genes and DNA. The V and J calls reflect TCRdb's pipeline rather than the authors' work. Here the sample has 150,000 or so distinct CDR3 sequences; 25% to 35% occur a single time. The ten largest clones represent 6% of the sample. The germline V gene (reference sequence) provides CDR1 LNHDA and CDR2 SQIVND. V is pared back by 8 bases and J by 4 bases, with 9 bases lying between the germline termini. Reading from cysteine to phenylalanine, the CDR3 counts 11 amino acids. The kept DNA is CDR3 alone, 33 bases in frame from the first base.

This sequence uses TRBV19 and TRBJ2-7; the D gene is unclear. Sequencing was performed on synovial fluid, either unsorted or a sorted T cell fraction (not recorded which). This TCR was recovered from a male donor with ankylosing spondylitis. Here the CDR3 is given as CASGERYEQYF. The DNA sequence reads TGTGCCAGTGGAGAGAGGTACGAGCAGTACTTC.